These 20 T cell receptor beta chains were all obtained from the same sample, sequenced in a study of PD-L1 blockade in urothelial cancer. Sequenced by immunoSEQ multiplex PCR; TCRdb stores in-frame clones only, minus some. The table records roughly 25,000 clones, approximately 81% of them present only once. Stated time point: peripheral blood 6 weeks after treatment start. This material consisted of PBMCs, taken around atezolizumab (anti-PD-L1) treatment. These receptors were obtained from an older man with urothelial cancer.

The J gene is TRBJ2-1, the V gene TRBV5-1, with 7 bases fitting TRBD2. The CDR3 contains 15 residues. CDR1 SGHRS and CDR2 YFSETQ come from the germline V gene. The J segment lost 3 bases and the V segment lost 0 bases, leaving 3 bases of the junction unmatched. In DNA form, the CDR3 reads TGCGCCAGCAGCTTGGGCGGGGGTAACTACAATGAGCAGTTCTTC. This translates into CASSLGGGNYNEQFF. Combining the CDR3 with reference TRBV5-1 and TRBJ2-1 gives the whole variable domain KAGVTQTPRYLIKTRGQQVTLSCSPISGHRSVSWYQQTPGQGLQFLFEYFSETQRNKGNFPGRFSGRQFSNSRSEMNVSTLELGDSALYLCASSLGGGNYNEQFFGPGTRLTVL.

V and J are TRBV2 and TRBJ2-7; D gene uncertain. The CDR3 runs 11 residues. V dropped 5 bases and J dropped 3 bases, with 5 bases sitting between them. Per the germline V gene, CDR1 is SNHLY and CDR2 is FYNNEI. The DNA for the CDR3 is TGTGCCAGCAGTCGAGACTACGAGCAGTACTTC. Its translation is CASSRDYEQYF.

The rearrangement joins TRBV11-1 to TRBJ2-7; weak D call: TRBD1 (6 bases). CDR3 length: 14 residues. V lost 4 bases, J lost 3 bases, and 13 bases lay in between. Per the germline V gene, CDR1 is SGHAT and CDR2 is FQDESV (reference sequence). The CDR3 sequence: CASSYATGNYEQYF. The CDR3 nucleotides read TGTGCCAGCAGCTACGCGACAGGAAACTACGAGCAGTACTTC.

The V gene is TRBV29-1, the J gene TRBJ2-1, with TRBD2 matching over 9 bases. Germline loops: CDR1 SQVTM, CDR2 ANQGSEA. This CDR3 has 12 amino acids. Trimming at V came to 7 bases and at J to 5 bases, leaving 3 bases not matched to a gene. The DNA of the CDR3 is TGCAGCGACGTAGCGGGAGACAATGAGCAGTTCTTC. Translation gives CSDVAGDNEQFF.

This chain links TRBV2 with TRBJ1-1; maybe TRBD1 (6 bases). The germline V gene encodes CDR1 SNHLY and CDR2 FYNNEI. CDR3 length equals 11 residues. Trimming removed 7 bases from V and 11 bases from J, with 14 bases in between. CDR3 bases: TGTGCCAGCATATTGACAGGACTTGCTTTCTTT. Amino acids: CASILTGLAFF.

Of note for this clone: The identical CDR3 is also encoded by other nucleotide sequences in the sample. The chain is built from TRBV28 and TRBJ2-1; D possibly corresponds to TRBD1 (6 bases). V lost 3 bases and J lost 7, with 10 bases in between. CDR1 and CDR2 (germline): MDHEN, SYDVKM. CDR3 size: 13 residues. The CDR3 DNA follows: TGTGCCAGCAGTTTCCGGACAGCAAATGAGCAGTTCTTC. This translates into CASSFRTANEQFF.

This clone has only a few counts. The chain's CDR3 is CASSPKRGGRGGELFF. In DNA form, the CDR3 reads TGTGCCAGCAGCCCGAAGAGGGGGGGGCGTGGCGGGGAGCTGTTTTTT. The chain combines TRBV5-4 with TRBJ2-2; perhaps TRBD2 as D (7 bases). Germline V gives CDR1 SGHNT, CDR2 YYREEE (reference sequence). The V gene lost 4 bases and the J gene lost 7 bases, with 20 bases spanning the gap. CDR3 size: 16 residues.

This chain connects TRBV27 to TRBJ2-3, with D tentatively TRBD2 (5 bases). This CDR3 is built from 15 residues. Trimming left V 3 bases short and J 3 bases short, with 13 bases between. Germline CDR1 is MNHEY and CDR2 is SMNVEV (reference sequence). CDR3 loop: CASSFVWTETDTQYF. The CDR3 DNA reads TGTGCCAGCAGTTTTGTATGGACTGAAACAGATACGCAGTATTTT.

This clone was detected only once. The chain recombines TRBV27 with TRBJ1-1; D call uncertain. The CDR3 totals 13 residues. Germline V gene sequence: CDR1 MNHEY, CDR2 SMNVEV (reference sequence). Trimming pared 7 bases from V and 5 bases from J, leaving 14 bases between. The CDR3 region is CASIRLGSTEAFF. The CDR3, as DNA: TGTGCCAGCATACGACTCGGGTCGACTGAAGCTTTCTTT.

This chain links TRBV7-2 with TRBJ2-7; D unresolved. In germline, CDR1 is SGHTA, CDR2 FQGNSA. V dropped 8 bases and J dropped 3 bases, with 14 bases sitting between them. The length of the CDR3 is 13 residues. As DNA, the CDR3 is TGTGCCAGCCAACCTAGTCCGATCTACGAGCAGTACTTC. Its translation: CASQPSPIYEQYF.

This sequence joins TRBV7-8 and TRBJ1-1; D is possibly TRBD1 (6 bases). This CDR3 is 14 amino acids long. Trimming pared 3 bases from V and 7 bases from J, leaving 15 bases between. The germline CDR1 and CDR2 sequences are SGHVS and FQNEAQ. The CDR3 DNA sequence: TGTGCCAGCAGCTTGAGCGGGGGGGCTAATGAAGCTTTCTTT. The encoded protein is CASSLSGGANEAFF.

The V and J genes are TRBV6-6 and TRBJ2-3; no definite D call. Germline-derived CDR1 and CDR2 are MNHNY and SVGAGI (reference sequence). The CDR3 length is 13 residues. Trimming removed 2 bases from V and 4 bases from J, with 7 bases in between. The CDR3, as DNA: TGTGCCAGCAGTTACCTAGAGGCAGATACGCAGTATTTT. Translation: CASSYLEADTQYF.

The chain employs TRBV28 and TRBJ2-7; the D gene is possibly TRBD1 (6 bases). The CDR3 runs to 13 residues. CDR1 is MDHEN, CDR2 SYDVKM, per germline. The V gene lost 6 bases and the J gene lost 5 bases, with 14 bases spanning the gap. The CDR3 loop is CASRPRTADEQYF. For the CDR3, the DNA is TGTGCCAGCAGACCCCGGACAGCTGACGAGCAGTACTTC.

This clone came up a few times. This chain links TRBV6-1 with TRBJ1-2, with D tentatively TRBD1 (6 bases). The germline V gene has CDR1 MNHNS and CDR2 SASEGT. Trimming removed 2 bases from V and 4 bases from J, with 11 bases in between. This CDR3 is 14 amino acids long. CDR3 amino acids: CASSETEGGYGYTF. For the CDR3, the DNA is TGTGCCAGCAGTGAAACTGAAGGGGGCTATGGCTACACCTTC.

This rearrangement joins TRBV30 to TRBJ1-2; 12 bases map to TRBD1. CDR1 is GTSNPN, CDR2 SVGIG, per germline (reference sequence). The ends lost 8 bases at V and 5 bases at J; junction bases unmatched: 15. This CDR3 is 16 amino acids long. CDR3 nucleotides: TGTGCCCACTATCCGGGACAGGGGGCGGATTTTTATGGCTACACCTTC. It encodes CAHYPGQGADFYGYTF.

The J gene is TRBJ2-7, the V gene TRBV11-3; D gene unclear. V was cut by 0 bases and J by 3 bases, with 12 bases left in between. The V gene's germline CDR1 is SGHNT and CDR2 YENEEA. The length of the CDR3 is 15 residues. CDR3 nucleotides: TGTGCCAGCAGCTTAGATCCGCGGAGAAGCTACGAGCAGTACTTC. Amino acid sequence: CASSLDPRRSYEQYF. The whole variable domain, remainder taken from reference TRBV11-3 and TRBJ2-7, is EAGVVQSPRYKIIEKKQPVAFWCNPISGHNTLYWYLQNLGQGPELLIRYENEEAVDDSQLPKDRFSAERLKGVDSTLKIQPAELGDSAVYLCASSLDPRRSYEQYFGPGTRLTVT.

About this clone itself: One end of the junction fails to match germline, which may point to a read error. The chain uses TRBV7-7 and TRBJ2-5, with 7 nucleotides matching TRBD1. CDR3 size: 13 residues. From germline, CDR1 is SSHAT and CDR2 FNYEAQ (reference sequence). The DNA of the CDR3 is TGTGCTAGCAGTACAGGGGCCGGGGAGACCCAGTACTTC. This codes for CASSTGAGETQYF. Looking up the rest from reference TRBV7-7 and TRBJ2-5 gives the full variable domain: GAGVSQSPRYKVTKRGQDVTLRCDPISSHATLYWYQQALGQGPEFLTYFNYEAQPDKSGLPSDRFSAERPEGSISTLTIQRTEQRDSAMYRCASSTGAGETQYFGPGTRLLVL.

This rearrangement joins TRBV5-5 to TRBJ2-3; D is undetermined. The CDR3 length is 12 residues. Trimming stripped 4 bases from V and 2 bases from J, with 5 bases between. Germline lookup yields CDR1 SGHKS and CDR2 YYEKEE (reference sequence). The chain's CDR3 is CASSPNTDTQYF. DNA of the CDR3: TGTGCCAGCAGCCCTAACACAGATACGCAGTATTTT.

The rearrangement links TRBV5-1 to TRBJ2-1; 7 bases map to TRBD2. The CDR3 is 15 residues long. The junction had 0 bases not matched to a gene; V was cut back by 0 bases and J by 0 bases. Germline assignment: CDR1 SGHRS and CDR2 YFSETQ. The CDR3 region has the DNA TGCGCCAGCAGCTTGGGCGGGAGCTCCTACAATGAGCAGTTCTTC. This gives the protein CASSLGGSSYNEQFF. The variable domain in full, with the rest retrieved from reference TRBV5-1 and TRBJ2-1, is KAGVTQTPRYLIKTRGQQVTLSCSPISGHRSVSWYQQTPGQGLQFLFEYFSETQRNKGNFPGRFSGRQFSNSRSEMNVSTLELGDSALYLCASSLGGSSYNEQFFGPGTRLTVL.

The rearrangement links TRBV5-1 to TRBJ1-3, with D hard to call. Germline V gene sequence: CDR1 SGHRS, CDR2 YFSETQ. The CDR3 has 14 residues. The germline V and J ends were trimmed by 0 bases and 4 bases, with 8 bases remaining between them. CDR3 sequence (DNA): TGCGCCAGCAGCTTGGAGTCGCGGGGAAACACCATATATTTT. It encodes CASSLESRGNTIYF.